A single sample gave rise to the 5 T cell receptor beta chains below, sequenced in a study of CD4+ T cells in melanoma. The table came from immunoSEQ multiplex PCR; TCRdb's copy has only in-frame clones and leaves some out. The sample yields over 3,000 clones, 62% seen once. Sequenced: cells from a culture (not recorded whether cultured in vitro). These receptor sequences come from a human donor with melanoma.

CDR3 sequence: CASSGPGWGQPQHF. The CDR3 DNA follows: TGTGCCAGCAGCGGACCGGGGTGGGGTCAGCCCCAGCATTTT. The rearrangement links TRBV25-1 to TRBJ1-5; no reliable D call. Trimming took 6 bases from V and 6 from J, leaving 15 bases between them. CDR1 MGHDK and CDR2 SYGVNS come from the germline V gene. This CDR3 is 14 amino acids long.

The chain carries TRBV29-1 and TRBJ2-7; 8 bases map to TRBD1. CDR3 length: 13 residues. In germline, CDR1 is SQVTM, CDR2 ANQGSEA. V shed 7 bases and J 4 bases; nucleotides not matched to a gene: 9. The CDR3 protein is CSARQGSMYEQYF. In nucleotides, the CDR3 is TGCAGCGCACGACAGGGGAGTATGTACGAGCAGTACTTC.

The chain carries TRBV9 and TRBJ2-6; perhaps TRBD1 as D (6 bases). Germline CDR1 SGDLS, CDR2 YYNGEE. The CDR3 sequence is 17 residues long. The V and J ends lost 4 bases and 1 base respectively, with 15 bases between them. The DNA for the CDR3 is TGTGCCAGCAGCCCGACTCCACAGGGATCTGGGGCCAACGTCCTGACTTTC. Translated: CASSPTPQGSGANVLTF.

V gene TRBV5-1 combines with J gene TRBJ1-3; D unresolved. Deletions cut 1 base from V and 2 bases from J, with 7 bases between. The germline gives CDR1 SGHRS, CDR2 YFSETQ. This CDR3 has 14 amino acids. Written as DNA, the CDR3 is TGCGCCAGCAGCTTGAGGCGGCCTGGAAACACCATATATTTT. Protein product: CASSLRRPGNTIYF.

The gene calls are TRBV27 and TRBJ1-5; 7 nucleotides line up with TRBD1. This CDR3 contains 17 residues. The V segment lost 5 bases and the J segment 0 bases; nucleotides outside the gene matches: 10. The germline CDR1 and CDR2 sequences are MNHEY and SMNVEV (reference sequence). This CDR3 is CASSPGTATYSNQPQHF. CDR3 nucleotide sequence: TGTGCCAGCAGTCCCGGGACAGCCACCTATAGCAATCAGCCCCAGCATTTT.